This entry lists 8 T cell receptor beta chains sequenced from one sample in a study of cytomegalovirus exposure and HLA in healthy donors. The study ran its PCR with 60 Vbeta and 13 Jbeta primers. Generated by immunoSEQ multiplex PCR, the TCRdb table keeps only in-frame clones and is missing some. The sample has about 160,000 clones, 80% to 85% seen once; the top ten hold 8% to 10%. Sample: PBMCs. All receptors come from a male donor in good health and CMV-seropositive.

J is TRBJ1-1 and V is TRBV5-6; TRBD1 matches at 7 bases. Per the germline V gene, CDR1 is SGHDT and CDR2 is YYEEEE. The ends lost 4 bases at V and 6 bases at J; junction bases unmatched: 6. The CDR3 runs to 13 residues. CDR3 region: CASSRTGDAEAFF. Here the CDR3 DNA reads TGTGCCAGCAGCCGAACAGGGGACGCTGAAGCTTTCTTT.

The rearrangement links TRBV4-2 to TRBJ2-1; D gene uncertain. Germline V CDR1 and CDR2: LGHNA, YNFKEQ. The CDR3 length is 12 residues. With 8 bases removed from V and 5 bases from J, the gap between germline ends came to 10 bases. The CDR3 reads CASRLTNNEQFF. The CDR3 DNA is TGTGCCAGCCGACTGACCAACAATGAGCAGTTCTTC.

The DNA for the CDR3 is TGCGCCAGCAGCTCCGAACCGGTGGTGAGGAGGAGGGAACACACTGAAGCTTTCTTT. Protein sequence: CASSSEPVVRRREHTEAFF. The chain recombines TRBV5-1 with TRBJ1-1; D remains ambiguous. Germline V gives CDR1 SGHRS, CDR2 YFSETQ. The CDR3 extends over 19 amino acids. V lost 3 bases, J lost 3 bases, and 27 bases lay in between.

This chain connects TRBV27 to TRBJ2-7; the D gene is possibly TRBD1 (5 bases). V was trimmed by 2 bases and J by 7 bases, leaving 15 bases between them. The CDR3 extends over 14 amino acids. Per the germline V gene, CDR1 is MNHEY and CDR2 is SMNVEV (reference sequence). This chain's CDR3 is CASSLRFQGLEQYF. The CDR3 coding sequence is TGTGCCAGCAGTTTAAGGTTTCAGGGTCTAGAGCAGTACTTC.

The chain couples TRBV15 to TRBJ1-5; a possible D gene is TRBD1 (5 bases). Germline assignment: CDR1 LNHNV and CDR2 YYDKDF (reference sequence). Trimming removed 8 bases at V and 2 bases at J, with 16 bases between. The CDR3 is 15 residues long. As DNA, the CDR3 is TGTGCCACCTCCGTAGGGGCGGATCGCAATCAGCCCCAGCATTTT. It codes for CATSVGADRNQPQHF.

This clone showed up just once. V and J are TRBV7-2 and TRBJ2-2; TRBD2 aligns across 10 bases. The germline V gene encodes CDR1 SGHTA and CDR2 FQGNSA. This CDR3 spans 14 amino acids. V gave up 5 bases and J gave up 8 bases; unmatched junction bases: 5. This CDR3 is CASSQGTSVGELFF. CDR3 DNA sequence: TGTGCCAGCAGCCAAGGGACTAGCGTGGGGGAGCTGTTTTTT.

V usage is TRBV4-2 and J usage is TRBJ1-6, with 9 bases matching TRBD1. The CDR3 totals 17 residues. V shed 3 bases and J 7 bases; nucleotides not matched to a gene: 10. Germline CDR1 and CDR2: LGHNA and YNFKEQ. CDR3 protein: CASSHSRDREKNSPLHF. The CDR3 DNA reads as TGTGCCAGCAGCCACAGCCGGGACAGGGAAAAAAATTCACCCCTCCACTTT.

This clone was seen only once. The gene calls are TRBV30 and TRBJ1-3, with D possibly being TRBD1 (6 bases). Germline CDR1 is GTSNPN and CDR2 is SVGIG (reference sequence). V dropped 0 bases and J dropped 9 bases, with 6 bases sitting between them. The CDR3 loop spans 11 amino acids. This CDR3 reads CAWSVRGTIYF. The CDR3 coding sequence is TGTGCCTGGAGTGTCAGGGGCACCATATATTTT.